One TCR beta chain is described in this entry. The repertoire was sequenced with immunoSEQ multiplex PCR; TCRdb's copy has only in-frame clones and lacks some. The repertoire holds approximately 160,000 clones, with 70% to 90% as singletons. Researchers sorted participants into cohorts using their self-reported clinical history. Resolution of symptoms, clearance, or two negative PCRs was present in recovered Cohort 3 donors. This CDR3 is 14 amino acids long. V was clipped by 4 bases and J by 4 bases, with 10 bases between them. Germline assignment: CDR1 MNHEY and CDR2 SVGAGI. The sample comes from a study of blood T cell repertoires in COVID-19. Across the study: T cells, B-cell-depleted T cells, or PBMCs provided the cDNA or gDNA that served as material.

Sequenced: PBMCs or T cells enriched from blood (not recorded which). This TCR was sampled from a woman aged 45-65 years who had recovered from COVID-19. The chain links TRBV6-5 to TRBJ1-4; a weak D match, TRBD1 (5 bases). CDR3 amino acids: CASSWGSHNEKLFF. In DNA, the CDR3 is TGTGCCAGCAGTTGGGGCTCTCATAATGAAAAACTGTTTTTT.